A single sample is the source of the 19 T cell receptor beta chains below, sequenced in a study of T cell repertoires in cytomegalovirus infection. TCRdb reanalysed the reads using MiXCR and keeps one entry per CDR3 protein. The table records around 280,000 distinct CDR3 sequences, about 9.1% of them present only once. The sample consisted of PBMCs. These receptors were taken from a human donor in good health (CMV status not recorded). Some clones in this sample may be carry-over from other donors' samples.

This clonotype has ten or more counts. The chain is built from TRBV7-2 and TRBJ2-3, with 14 nucleotides matching TRBD2. This CDR3 contains 15 residues. Germline V gives CDR1 SGHTA, CDR2 FQGNSA. Losses at the gene ends were 4 bases for V and 10 bases for J; bases not matched to a gene: 7. The chain's CDR3 is CASSSLGLAGEAQYF. CDR3 nucleotide sequence: TGTGCCAGCAGCTCCCTGGGACTAGCGGGGGAAGCGCAGTATTTT.

The sample holds many counts of this clonotype. CDR3 nucleotides: TGTGCCAGCAGTTTACCCGGAACCATGAACACTGAAGCTTTCTTT. Its translation is CASSLPGTMNTEAFF. This sequence joins TRBV28 and TRBJ1-1, with D uncertain. The V gene's germline CDR1 is MDHEN and CDR2 SYDVKM. Trimming cost V 2 bases and J 0 bases, with 10 bases left between them. This CDR3 has 15 residues.

This clonotype was seen at least ten times. The rearrangement links TRBV7-9 to TRBJ2-7; D remains ambiguous. Trimming removed 1 base at V and 6 bases at J, with 7 bases between. Germline V gives CDR1 SEHNR, CDR2 FQNEAQ (reference sequence). The CDR3 spans 12 residues. In DNA form, the CDR3 reads TGTGCCAGCAGCTTAGGGGTGGGCGAGCAGTACTTC. Residues: CASSLGVGEQYF. Full variable domain (remainder filled in from reference TRBV7-9 and TRBJ2-7): DTGVSQNPRHKITKRGQNVTFRCDPISEHNRLYWYRQTLGQGPEFLTYFQNEAQLEKSRLLSDRFSAERPKGSFSTLEIQRTEQGDSAMYLCASSLGVGEQYFGPGTRLTVT.

The chain combines TRBV28 with TRBJ1-2, with 10 nucleotides matching TRBD1. Germline V gives CDR1 MDHEN, CDR2 SYDVKM. Trimming at V came to 4 bases and at J to 8 bases, leaving 10 bases not matched to a gene. The CDR3 spans 15 residues. In DNA, the CDR3 is TGTGCCAGCAGTTCTCCCCCCGGGACAGGGGACGGCTACACCTTC. Translating gives CASSSPPGTGDGYTF.

This clonotype was seen only a few times. This chain links TRBV5-5 with TRBJ2-1, with D uncertain. The CDR3 spans 13 residues. Per germline, CDR1 SGHKS and CDR2 YYEKEE (reference sequence). The ends were cut back, 7 bases at V and 7 bases at J, with 15 bases in the middle. CDR3 bases: TGTGCCAGCGCCCTTGAATCGAGGAATGAGCAGTTCTTC. As protein: CASALESRNEQFF.

In this sample, this clonotype turned up many times. CDR3 in amino acids: CATSRDRAGGTEAFF. The DNA of the CDR3 is TGTGCCACCAGCAGAGATCGCGCCGGGGGTACTGAAGCTTTCTTT. This chain links TRBV15 with TRBJ1-1; possibly TRBD1 for D (5 bases). The germline V and J ends were trimmed by 0 bases and 5 bases, with 13 bases remaining between them. This CDR3 is 15 amino acids long. Germline V gene sequence: CDR1 LNHNV, CDR2 YYDKDF (reference sequence). The variable domain in full, completed from reference TRBV15 and TRBJ1-1, reads DAMVIQNPRYQVTQFGKPVTLSCSQTLNHNVMYWYQQKSSQAPKLLFHYYDKDFNNEADTPDNFQSRRPNTSFCFLDIRSPGLGDTAMYLCATSRDRAGGTEAFFGQGTRLTVV.

The gene calls are TRBV7-8 and TRBJ2-1; 11 bases align to TRBD2. CDR3 length equals 17 residues. Germline CDR1 and CDR2: SGHVS and FQNEAQ. Unmatched junction bases numbered 12, after V lost 6 bases and J lost 5 bases. CDR3 bases: TGTGCCAGCAGGTTAACTACCTTGACTAGCGGGGACAATGAGCAGTTCTTC. Translating it yields CASRLTTLTSGDNEQFF.

This clonotype came up many times. The CDR3 coding sequence is TGTGCCAGCAGGGGGGACACCACCGGGGAGCTGTTTTTT. Translated, it gives CASRGDTTGELFF. The rearrangement uses TRBV28 and TRBJ2-2, with D possibly being TRBD1 (6 bases). Trimming shortened V by 6 bases and J by 4 bases, and 9 bases separated the two germline ends. The V gene's germline CDR1 is MDHEN and CDR2 SYDVKM. This CDR3 spans 13 amino acids.

This clonotype was detected many times. The chain joins TRBV20-1 to TRBJ1-1, with D perhaps TRBD1 (6 bases). V was clipped by 3 bases and J by 0 bases, with 11 bases between them. The CDR3 has 14 amino acids. Germline CDR1 and CDR2: DFQATT and SNEGSKA (reference sequence). The CDR3, as DNA: TGCAGTGCTAGTCTGGCAGGGGTGAACACTGAAGCTTTCTTT. Its translation: CSASLAGVNTEAFF.

The V gene is TRBV6-1, the J gene TRBJ1-6; the D is unclear. CDR3 length: 14 amino acids. CDR1 MNHNS and CDR2 SASEGT come from the germline V gene. Trimming pared 7 bases from V and 0 bases from J, leaving 7 bases between. The CDR3 bases are TGTGCCAGCACGAGAAGCTCCTATAATTCACCCCTCCACTTT. It encodes CASTRSSYNSPLHF.

The sample holds many counts of this clonotype. The chain combines TRBV7-2 with TRBJ2-5, with D possibly TRBD2 on 5 matching bases. The CDR3 runs 15 residues. Trimming stripped 5 bases from V and 2 bases from J, with 15 bases between. CDR1 is SGHTA, CDR2 FQGNSA, per germline. DNA for the CDR3: TGTGCCAGCAGCGTAAGCTCGGGATTTCAAGAGACCCAGTACTTC. Amino acids: CASSVSSGFQETQYF.

This clonotype was picked up many times. The rearrangement links TRBV28 to TRBJ1-2; D might be TRBD1 (5 bases). Germline V CDR1 and CDR2: MDHEN, SYDVKM. V lost 5 bases and J lost 4, with 14 bases in between. The CDR3 has 14 residues. The CDR3 spells CASSPPLQAYGYTF. CDR3 DNA sequence: TGTGCCAGCAGTCCCCCTCTACAGGCCTATGGCTACACCTTC.

This clonotype was observed many times. CDR3 coding DNA: TGTGCCAGCAGCCCGGGAGAGGGTCGGACCCAGTACTTC. It encodes CASSPGEGRTQYF. V usage is TRBV5-5 and J usage is TRBJ2-5, with D possibly matching TRBD2 (6 bases). The ends were cut back, 4 bases at V and 7 bases at J, with 14 bases in the middle. Germline CDR1 SGHKS, CDR2 YYEKEE (reference sequence). CDR3 size: 13 residues.

The genes are TRBV2 and TRBJ1-2; TRBD1 might be the D (5 bases). Looked up from germline, CDR1 is SNHLY and CDR2 is FYNNEI. V was pared by 0 bases and J by 4 bases, with 12 bases between. The CDR3 loop spans 15 amino acids. CDR3 amino acids: CASSEAGTLGYGYTF. CDR3 bases: TGTGCCAGCAGTGAAGCCGGGACTCTAGGCTATGGCTACACCTTC.

This clonotype was seen repeatedly, ten times or more. The gene calls are TRBV12-3 or TRBV12-4 and TRBJ2-5, with D possibly TRBD1 on 6 matching bases. V was clipped by 6 bases and J by 4 bases, with 18 bases between them. The CDR3 contains 15 residues. The CDR3 loop is CASRQGSWSRETQYF. Written as DNA, the CDR3 is TGTGCCAGCAGGCAGGGGTCGTGGTCGCGAGAGACCCAGTACTTC.

CDR3 protein: CASSLERGIGEKLFF. In nucleotides, the CDR3 is TGTGCCAGCAGCCTAGAGCGGGGGATTGGTGAAAAACTGTTTTTT. The V gene is TRBV3-1, the J gene TRBJ1-4, with TRBD1 as a possible D gene (5 bases). The CDR3 runs 15 residues. V was clipped by 4 bases and J by 7 bases, with 16 bases between them. The germline V gene has CDR1 LGHDT and CDR2 YNNKEL (reference sequence).

This clonotype came up many times. The V and J genes are TRBV28 and TRBJ2-2; the D gene is possibly TRBD2 (5 bases). This CDR3 is built from 16 residues. The germline V gene encodes CDR1 MDHEN and CDR2 SYDVKM. Trimming cost V 6 bases and J 0 bases, with 14 bases left between them. CDR3 DNA: TGTGCCAGCAGCCTCCGAGGGTTACCGAACACCGGGGAGCTGTTTTTT. Protein product: CASSLRGLPNTGELFF. The whole variable domain, filled in from reference TRBV28 and TRBJ2-2, reads DVKVTQSSRYLVKRTGEKVFLECVQDMDHENMFWYRQDPGLGLRLIYFSYDVKMKEKGDIPEGYSVSREKKERFSLILESASTNQTSMYLCASSLRGLPNTGELFFGEGSRLTVL.

The chain has TRBV27 and TRBJ1-5; 7 nucleotides align to TRBD1. The junction had 7 bases not matched to a gene; V was cut back by 5 bases and J by 6 bases. Germline CDR1 and CDR2: MNHEY and SMNVEV (reference sequence). The CDR3 contains 14 residues. The CDR3 DNA reads as TGTGCCAGCAGTGTTGGACAGGTCAGTCAGCCCCAGCATTTT. Its translation is CASSVGQVSQPQHF.

This clonotype appeared a few times. This sequence joins TRBV14 and TRBJ1-1; D is ambiguous. CDR1 and CDR2 (germline): SGHDN, FVKESK. Trimming left V 10 bases short and J 5 bases short, with 14 bases between. This CDR3 comprises 12 residues. CDR3 sequence reads: CATGQARTEAFF. CDR3 DNA sequence: TGTGCCACCGGGCAGGCGCGGACTGAAGCTTTCTTT.